This T cell receptor beta chain was profiled in a study of T cells in Graves' hyperthyroidism and ophthalmopathy. Comment on this clonotype: Its matching antigen is unknown.

Study results and caveats: Stable hyperthyroidism and ophthalmopathy were separated using 13 V-J signatures. Blood held most thyroid clonotypes expanded above 0.001 frequency.

Germline assignment: CDR1 SNHLY and CDR2 FYNNEI. V shed 7 bases, J shed 9 bases, and the junction held 14 bases outside the gene matches. The length of the CDR3 is 14 residues. Graves' hyperthyroidism was deemed stable given no ophthalmopathy progression within 18 months. TCR beta CDR3 regions were amplified from RNA. With the HTBI primer set, the TCR CDR3 went through a first round of RT-PCR. Each CDR3 protein gets one entry after TCRdb re-called the multiplex PCR reads with MiXCR. The sample records hundreds of thousands of distinct CDR3 sequences, around 46% being singletons. The TCR comes from a young woman with Graves' hyperthyroidism. What was sequenced was peripheral blood or thyroid tissue (not recorded which). This rearrangement joins TRBV2 to TRBJ2-7, with 8 bases lining up with TRBD2. The CDR3 region is CASTLTSSGEWQYF. CDR3 DNA: TGTGCCAGCACCCTGACTAGTAGCGGGGAGTGGCAGTACTTC.